This is a list of T cell receptor beta chains from one sample in a study of Tregs in tolerant kidney transplant recipients. The protocol was immunoSEQ multiplex PCR, while the TCRdb copy is restricted to in-frame clones and leaves out a portion. The data contain fewer than 100,000 clones, more than 85% of them seen just once; the ten biggest clones take up 0.46%. The specimen comprised CD4+ T cells from blood, sampled before the transplant. These receptor sequences come from a human donor who received a combined kidney and bone marrow transplant. Both conserved end residues are part of each CDR3. The D gene is left open where the match is weak. Where a row states a size, it is once, few, many or the class of an expanded clone; other rows omit it.

v_gene	d_gene	j_gene	abundance	CDR3nt	CDR3aa
TRBV7-9	NA	TRBJ2-1	NA	TGTGCCAGCAGCTTTTTGGGCAGCTCCTACAATGAGCAGTTCTTC	CASSFLGSSYNEQFF
TRBV4-2	TRBD2	TRBJ2-3	NA	TGTGCCAGCAGCCCCGTAGCGGGGGGGCTTTCTACTCCTGATACGCAGTATTTT	CASSPVAGGLSTPDTQYF
TRBV7-3	TRBD1	TRBJ1-1	NA	TGTGCCAGCAGCTCCGGGACAGGGGGCGTTGAAGCTTTCTTT	CASSSGTGGVEAFF
TRBV6-5	NA	TRBJ1-6	NA	TGTGCCAGCAGTTTCAACAGGGTCGGAAATTCACCCCTCCACTTT	CASSFNRVGNSPLHF
TRBV11-3	TRBD2	TRBJ2-3	NA	TGTGCCAGCAGCTTTAGCGGGGCCGACGATACGCAGTATTTT	CASSFSGADDTQYF
TRBV18	NA	TRBJ2-5	NA	TGTGCCAGCTCACCATCTGGGGGCAGGGGGACCCAGTACTTC	CASSPSGGRGTQYF
TRBV11-3	NA	TRBJ1-5	NA	TGTGCCAGCAGCTCTTTAAGCAATCAGCCCCAGCATTTT	CASSSLSNQPQHF
TRBV21-1	NA	TRBJ2-4	NA	TGTGCCAGCAGCAAACATAATCAAGGGACAGGGGAAAACATTCAGTACTTC	CASSKHNQGTGENIQYF
TRBV27	NA	TRBJ2-5	NA	TGTGCCAGCAGTTATGGGGCGCTCCAAGAGACCCAGTACTTC	CASSYGALQETQYF
TRBV11-2	NA	TRBJ1-1	NA	TGTGCCAGCAGCCCGAATCGCAGGGGAGGGGACACTGAAGCTTTCTTT	CASSPNRRGGDTEAFF
TRBV19	NA	TRBJ2-7	NA	TGTGCCAGTAGCGTGACAGGCTACGAGCAGTACTTC	CASSVTGYEQYF
TRBV7-8	NA	TRBJ2-2	NA	TGTGCCAGCAGCTTGTTTCTCCAGGGGTCTGACGGGGAGCTGTTTTTT	CASSLFLQGSDGELFF
TRBV6-1	NA	TRBJ2-2	NA	TGTGCCAGCAGTGAAAGGAGGGCGGTGACCGGGGAGCTGTTTTTT	CASSERRAVTGELFF
TRBV6-5	TRBD1	TRBJ1-2	NA	TGTGCCAGCAGTTACCGGGACAGGGGGACCTATGGCTACACCTTC	CASSYRDRGTYGYTF
TRBV9	NA	TRBJ1-5	NA	TGTGCCAGCAGCGTAGGAGTGGAGACCAATCAGCCCCAGCATTTT	CASSVGVETNQPQHF
TRBV18	TRBD1	TRBJ2-7	once	TGTGCCAGCTCACCGACTGGGACAGGCGCCTACGAGCAGTACTTC	CASSPTGTGAYEQYF
TRBV28	NA	TRBJ2-1	NA	TGTGCCAGCAGTCGGTACGGGAACAATGAGCAGTTCTTC	CASSRYGNNEQFF
TRBV15	NA	TRBJ2-5	NA	TGTGCCACCAGCAGAGATTTCTTGGTCGGGGAGACCCAGTACTTC	CATSRDFLVGETQYF
TRBV6-1	NA	TRBJ1-4	NA	TGTGCCAGCAGTGAATTCGGCGGGGGGGCTTACGAAAAACTGTTTTTT	CASSEFGGGAYEKLFF
TRBV7-2	NA	TRBJ2-5	once	TGTGCCAGCAGCTTCACGGGGGACCAAGAGACCCAGTACTTC	CASSFTGDQETQYF
TRBV7-2	TRBD1	TRBJ2-7	NA	TGTGCCAGCAGCGACCGGGACAGGGTCTACGAGCAGTACTTC	CASSDRDRVYEQYF
TRBV2	TRBD1	TRBJ2-7	NA	TGTGCCAGCAGCCGGACAGGGGGCAACGAGCAGTACTTC	CASSRTGGNEQYF
TRBV7-3	NA	TRBJ2-1	NA	TGTGCCAGCAGCTCAGCTGGCGGTGAGCAGTTCTTC	CASSSAGGEQFF
TRBV7-9	NA	TRBJ1-3	NA	TGTGCCAGCAGCTTAGCGCTATCGGGAAACACCATATATTTT	CASSLALSGNTIYF
TRBV5-1	NA	TRBJ1-1	NA	TGCGCCAGCAGGTACGGTTACACTGAAGCTTTCTTT	CASRYGYTEAFF
TRBV6-5	TRBD1	TRBJ1-2	NA	TGTGCCAGCAGGGGACAGACCAACTATGGCTACACCTTC	CASRGQTNYGYTF